A single sample is the source of the 25 T cell receptor beta chains below, sequenced in a study of T cell repertoires in cytomegalovirus infection. Each CDR3 protein gets one entry after TCRdb re-called the reads with MiXCR. The table includes roughly 150,000 distinct CDR3 sequences, roughly a quarter detected once. The material sequenced was PBMCs. These receptors all come from a human donor in good health (CMV status not recorded). Some clones in this sample may be carry-over from other donors' samples.

This clonotype was observed at least ten times. The chain combines TRBV7-2 with TRBJ1-1; a possible D gene is TRBD1 (6 bases). Germline assignment: CDR1 SGHTA and CDR2 FQGNSA. Between the trimmed V and J ends, which lost 5 bases and 9 bases, there was a span of 13 bases. This CDR3 is built from 12 residues. The CDR3 reads CASSRDRFKAFF. The CDR3 nucleotides read TGTGCCAGCAGCCGCGACAGGTTTAAAGCTTTCTTT.

Notes on this clonotype: It may be a read error: a sequence one base away is much more abundant. The CDR3 is CASSPPRGGRDEKLFF. The CDR3 bases are TGTGCCAGCAGTCCCCCGCGGGGAGGGCGGGATGAAAAACTGTTTTTT. J is TRBJ1-4 and V is TRBV7-8, with D uncertain. Trimming pared 6 bases from V and 6 bases from J, leaving 20 bases between. CDR1 and CDR2 (germline): SGHVS, FQNEAQ. There are 16 residues in the CDR3.

The chain employs TRBV29-1 and TRBJ1-2; the match to TRBD1 covers 9 bases. The length of the CDR3 is 13 residues. In germline, CDR1 is SQVTM, CDR2 ANQGSEA. Trimming took 5 bases from V and 4 from J; bases not matched to a gene: 5. CDR3 region: CSVPGQGVYGYTF. The CDR3 DNA follows: TGCAGCGTTCCGGGACAGGGAGTCTATGGCTACACCTTC. The entire variable domain, with the rest obtained from reference TRBV29-1 and TRBJ1-2, is as follows: SAVISQKPSRDICQRGTSLTIQCQVDSQVTMMFWYRQQPGQSLTLIATANQGSEATYESGFVIDKFPISRPNLTFSTLTVSNMSPEDSSIYLCSVPGQGVYGYTFGSGTRLTVV.

This clonotype was detected many times. V usage is TRBV6-5 and J usage is TRBJ1-2; D gene ambiguous. CDR3 length: 15 amino acids. Germline CDR1 and CDR2: MNHEY and SVGAGI. V was clipped by 0 bases and J by 4 bases, with 12 bases between them. The CDR3 DNA reads as TGTGCCAGCAGTTACTCGAACCGGGGTCGCTATGGCTACACCTTC. Protein sequence: CASSYSNRGRYGYTF.

In nucleotides, the CDR3 is TGTGCCAGCAGTCCCCTCGGGCGGGGGGAGCCTATTCAGTACTTC. Its protein is CASSPLGRGEPIQYF. This chain connects TRBV5-6 to TRBJ2-4; 8 positions agree with TRBD2. V lost 5 bases to trimming and J lost 10 bases; unmatched junction nucleotides: 14. The CDR3 totals 15 residues. Germline CDR1 is SGHDT and CDR2 is YYEEEE.

This clonotype was observed a handful of times. The chain links TRBV20-1 to TRBJ2-5; 8 bases line up with TRBD2. The CDR3 consists of 17 residues. Per the germline V gene, CDR1 is DFQATT and CDR2 is SNEGSKA (reference sequence). Trimming cost V 0 bases and J 5 bases; bases outside gene matches: 14. CDR3 nucleotide sequence: TGCAGTGCTAGAGATAACCATGACAGCGGGAGAGGGGAGACCCAGTACTTC. Encoded protein: CSARDNHDSGRGETQYF.

The chain couples TRBV5-1 to TRBJ1-2; perhaps TRBD1 as D (6 bases). Per germline, CDR1 SGHRS and CDR2 YFSETQ. There are 17 residues in the CDR3. The V end lost 3 bases, the J end lost 5 bases, and 23 bases lay between the germline ends. CDR3 amino acids: CASSSSGQGGRQYGYTF. The DNA of the CDR3 is TGCGCCAGCAGCTCGTCAGGACAAGGGGGAAGACAATATGGCTACACCTTC. Combining the CDR3 with reference TRBV5-1 and TRBJ1-2 gives the whole variable domain KAGVTQTPRYLIKTRGQQVTLSCSPISGHRSVSWYQQTPGQGLQFLFEYFSETQRNKGNFPGRFSGRQFSNSRSEMNVSTLELGDSALYLCASSSSGQGGRQYGYTFGSGTRLTVV.

The rearrangement uses TRBV28 and TRBJ2-7, with 9 bases identical to TRBD1. V shed 6 bases and J 4 bases; nucleotides not matched to a gene: 4. The CDR3 has 13 residues. In germline, CDR1 is MDHEN, CDR2 SYDVKM. The CDR3 protein is CASSTGGRYEQYF. CDR3 sequence (DNA): TGTGCCAGCAGCACAGGGGGCAGGTACGAGCAGTACTTC.

This clonotype was counted ten times or more. This rearrangement joins TRBV7-6 to TRBJ1-6; D is unresolved. The CDR3 consists of 14 residues. The germline CDR1 and CDR2 sequences are SGHVS and FNYEAQ. The V gene lost 5 bases and the J gene lost 10 bases, with 15 bases spanning the gap. CDR3 coding DNA: TGTGCCAGCAGCGAATCCGGGATTTACTCACCCCTCCACTTT. Protein: CASSESGIYSPLHF.

The chain links TRBV29-1 to TRBJ2-3; the match to TRBD2 covers 7 bases. The CDR3 covers 15 residues. V shed 0 bases and J 1 base; nucleotides not matched to a gene: 4. The V gene's germline CDR1 is SQVTM and CDR2 ANQGSEA. The CDR3 sequence is CSVEDPREGTDTQYF. The CDR3 DNA reads as TGCAGCGTTGAAGATCCCCGGGAGGGCACAGATACGCAGTATTTT.

This chain uses TRBV7-9 with TRBJ2-1; TRBD1 matches at 10 bases. This CDR3 spans 14 amino acids. Germline V gives CDR1 SEHNR, CDR2 FQNEAQ (reference sequence). With V trimmed by 6 bases and J by 8 bases, 7 bases remained unmatched. CDR3 sequence reads: CASSDRGHGDEQFF. In DNA, the CDR3 is TGTGCCAGCAGTGACAGGGGGCACGGCGATGAGCAGTTCTTC.

This clonotype appeared a few times. The V and J genes are TRBV29-1 and TRBJ2-7, with 9 bases identical to TRBD2. The germline V gene encodes CDR1 SQVTM and CDR2 ANQGSEA. The CDR3 consists of 14 residues. V lost 7 bases, J lost 6 bases, and 13 bases stayed unmatched. The CDR3 region is CSAGASSGGVEQYF. The CDR3 DNA sequence: TGCAGCGCTGGGGCCAGTAGCGGGGGCGTCGAGCAGTACTTC.

The chain is built from TRBV20-1 and TRBJ1-2, with 8 nucleotides matching TRBD1. The V gene end was trimmed by 1 base and the J gene end by 6 bases; junction bases not matched to a gene: 10. Germline V lookup: CDR1 DFQATT, CDR2 SNEGSKA (reference sequence). This CDR3 has 15 amino acids. For the CDR3, the DNA is TGCAGTGCTAGAGGGCAGGGGGCTTATCAGGATGGCTACACCTTC. It is translated as CSARGQGAYQDGYTF.

Notes on this clonotype: This may stem from a read error, because a much larger clone lies one nucleotide away. The chain links TRBV7-2 to TRBJ2-1, with TRBD2 matching 7 bases. The CDR3 spans 18 residues. In germline, CDR1 is SGHTA, CDR2 FQGNSA. CDR3 sequence (DNA): TGTGCCAGCAGCTTAGCACCTCTAGCGGATATCTCCTACACTGAGCAGTTCTTC. Its protein product is CASSLAPLADISYTEQFF.

A remark on this clonotype: A single base separates this from a much larger clone, so it may be a read error. This chain connects TRBV7-9 to TRBJ2-5; unclear D gene. CDR3 length: 13 residues. Germline assignment: CDR1 SEHNR and CDR2 FQNEAQ (reference sequence). In DNA, the CDR3 is TGTGCCAGCAGTTGGGATGGGGAAGAGAACCAGTACTTC. As protein: CASSWDGEENQYF.

Only a few counts were recorded for this clonotype. This chain links TRBV6-2 or TRBV6-3 with TRBJ1-1; perhaps TRBD1 as D (5 bases). V was pared by 7 bases and J by 3 bases, with 12 bases between. CDR1 is MNHEY, CDR2 SVGEGT, per germline. The CDR3 runs 13 residues. This chain's CDR3 is CASILGGDTEAFF. The CDR3 DNA sequence: TGTGCCAGCATCCTAGGAGGGGACACTGAAGCTTTCTTT.

This clonotype has a handful of counts. The chain is built from TRBV7-2 and TRBJ1-2; no reliable D call. Trimming took off 2 bases at V and 4 bases at J, with 8 bases between the two ends. Germline CDR1 reads SGHTA; CDR2 reads FQGNSA. The CDR3 has 13 amino acids. Here the CDR3 DNA reads TGTGCCAGCAGCTTAATGGACGCCTATGGCTACACCTTC. This codes for CASSLMDAYGYTF. Combining the CDR3 with reference TRBV7-2 and TRBJ1-2 gives the whole variable domain GAGVSQSPSNKVTEKGKDVELRCDPISGHTALYWYRQSLGQGLEFLIYFQGNSAPDKSGLPSDRFSAERTGGSVSTLTIQRTQQEDSAVYLCASSLMDAYGYTFGSGTRLTVV.

This clonotype was recorded a few times. The CDR3 bases are TGCGCCAGCAGCTTGTCGCTAGCGGGAGTTCTCTCTGGGGCCAACGTCCTGACTTTC. Translation gives CASSLSLAGVLSGANVLTF. The V call is TRBV5-1, the J call TRBJ2-6; 10 bases match TRBD2. The CDR3 has 19 residues. CDR1 and CDR2 from the germline V gene are SGHRS and YFSETQ. The V gene end was trimmed by 1 base and the J gene end by 0 bases; junction bases not matched to a gene: 7.

The CDR3 coding sequence is TGCGCCAGCAGCTTGGAAGCTAACACCGGGGAGCTGTTTTTT. Protein sequence: CASSLEANTGELFF. The chain recombines TRBV5-1 with TRBJ2-2; D is undetermined. The germline gives CDR1 SGHRS, CDR2 YFSETQ. The CDR3 is 14 amino acids. The V end was cut by 0 bases, the J end by 2 bases, with 5 bases between. The variable domain in full, with the rest retrieved from reference TRBV5-1 and TRBJ2-2, is KAGVTQTPRYLIKTRGQQVTLSCSPISGHRSVSWYQQTPGQGLQFLFEYFSETQRNKGNFPGRFSGRQFSNSRSEMNVSTLELGDSALYLCASSLEANTGELFFGEGSRLTVL.

J is TRBJ2-3 and V is TRBV19, with 8 bases that match TRBD1. Germline V lookup: CDR1 LNHDA, CDR2 SQIVND (reference sequence). Trimming at V came to 4 bases and at J to 5 bases, leaving 5 bases not matched to a gene. The length of the CDR3 is 14 residues. The CDR3 is CASSNGQGEDTQYF. The CDR3 DNA reads TGTGCCAGTAGTAACGGACAGGGAGAAGATACGCAGTATTTT.

On this clonotype: This may stem from a read error, because a much larger clone lies one nucleotide away. The genes are TRBV7-2 and TRBJ1-3; possibly TRBD1 for D (6 bases). The CDR3 has 15 amino acids. V gave up 5 bases and J gave up 2 bases, with 13 bases separating them. The germline gives CDR1 SGHTA, CDR2 FQGNSA. The CDR3 nucleotides read TGTACCAGCAGCACGTCTACAGGGACTGGAAACACCATATATTTT. As protein: CTSSTSTGTGNTIYF.

This clonotype was seen at least ten times. J is TRBJ2-5 and V is TRBV7-6, with D unclear. CDR3 length: 13 residues. Germline lookup yields CDR1 SGHVS and CDR2 FNYEAQ. The V end lost 0 bases, the J end lost 5 bases, and 7 bases lay between the germline ends. CDR3 nucleotide sequence: TGTGCCAGCAGCTTAGCTCTGACGGAGACCCAGTACTTC. Protein product: CASSLALTETQYF.

V and J are TRBV7-9 and TRBJ2-5, with D uncertain. V was clipped by 2 bases and J by 2 bases, with 15 bases between them. The CDR3 has 16 residues. Germline CDR1 is SEHNR and CDR2 is FQNEAQ (reference sequence). For the CDR3, the DNA is TGTGCCAGCAGCTTAAGGGAACCATCACTTCAAGAGACCCAGTACTTC. It codes for CASSLREPSLQETQYF.

In its sample, this clonotype was seen a few times. A much larger clone is a single base away; this may be a read error. The V gene is TRBV19, the J gene TRBJ1-1, with 7 bases that match TRBD1. The CDR3 sequence is 14 residues long. In germline, CDR1 is LNHDA, CDR2 SQIVND (reference sequence). CDR3 protein: CASGMNRGQLEAFF. In DNA, the CDR3 is TGTGCCAGTGGTATGAACAGGGGCCAACTTGAAGCTTTCTTT.

The chain employs TRBV7-9 and TRBJ1-2, with TRBD1 matching 9 bases. The CDR3 consists of 16 residues. Germline assignment: CDR1 SEHNR and CDR2 FQNEAQ (reference sequence). V shed 5 bases and J 4 bases; nucleotides not matched to a gene: 11. In nucleotides, the CDR3 is TGTGCCAGCAGCCCGTCTGGGACAGGGCGCATCTATGGCTACACCTTC. Translation gives CASSPSGTGRIYGYTF. The full variable domain, with the rest looked up from reference TRBV7-9 and TRBJ1-2, is DTGVSQNPRHKITKRGQNVTFRCDPISEHNRLYWYRQTLGQGPEFLTYFQNEAQLEKSRLLSDRFSAERPKGSFSTLEIQRTEQGDSAMYLCASSPSGTGRIYGYTFGSGTRLTVV.